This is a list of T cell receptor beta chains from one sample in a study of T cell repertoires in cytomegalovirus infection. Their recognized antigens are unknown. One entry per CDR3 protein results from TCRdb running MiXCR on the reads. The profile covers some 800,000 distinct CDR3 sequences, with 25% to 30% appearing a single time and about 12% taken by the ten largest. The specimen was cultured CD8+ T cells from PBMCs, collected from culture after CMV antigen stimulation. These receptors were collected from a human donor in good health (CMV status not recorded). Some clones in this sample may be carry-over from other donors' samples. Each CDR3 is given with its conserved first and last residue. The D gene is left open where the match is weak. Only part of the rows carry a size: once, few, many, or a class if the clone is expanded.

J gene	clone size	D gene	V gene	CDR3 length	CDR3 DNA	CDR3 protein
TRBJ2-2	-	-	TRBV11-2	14	TGTGCCAGCAGCCCATACACGGACACCGGGGAGCTGTTTTTT	CASSPYTDTGELFF
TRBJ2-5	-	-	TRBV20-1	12	TGCAGTGCTAAGGAAAGTCTAGAGACCCAGTACTTC	CSAKESLETQYF
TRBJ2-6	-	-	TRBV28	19	TGTGCCAGCAGTACACCCCCGGCCCATAGTGAATCTGGGGCCAACGTCCTGACTTTC	CASSTPPAHSESGANVLTF
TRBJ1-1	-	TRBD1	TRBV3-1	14	TGTGCCAGCACCGGACAGGGGTGGCGGACTGAAGCTTTCTTT	CASTGQGWRTEAFF
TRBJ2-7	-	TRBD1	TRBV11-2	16	TGTGCCAGCCGACAAGTTATGGGACAGGGTGTCGACGAGCAGTACTTC	CASRQVMGQGVDEQYF
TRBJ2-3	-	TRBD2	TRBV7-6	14	TGTGCCAGCAGTCAAGCGGGGGGGCTGGATACGCAGTATTTT	CASSQAGGLDTQYF
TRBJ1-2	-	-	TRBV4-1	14	TGCGCCAGCAGCCAAGTCGGCAATTTCTATGGCTACACCTTC	CASSQVGNFYGYTF
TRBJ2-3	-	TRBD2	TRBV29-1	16	TGCAGCGTTGAAGGTGGGACTAATGAAATCACAGATACGCAGTATTTT	CSVEGGTNEITDTQYF
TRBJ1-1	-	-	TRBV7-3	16	TGTGCCAGCAGCTTTGGCGACAGCGTCATGAACACTGAAGCTTTCTTT	CASSFGDSVMNTEAFF
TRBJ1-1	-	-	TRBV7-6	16	TGTGCCAGCAGCGAGGGACCGCGAGGGGGGAACACTGAAGCTTTCTTT	CASSEGPRGGNTEAFF
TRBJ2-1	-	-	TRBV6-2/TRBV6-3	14	TGTGCCAGCAGTTACCCCGGGCATTACAATGAGCAGTTCTTC	CASSYPGHYNEQFF
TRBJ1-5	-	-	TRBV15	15	TGTGCCACCAGCAGAGAAGTTACAGACAATCAGCCCCAGCATTTT	CATSREVTDNQPQHF
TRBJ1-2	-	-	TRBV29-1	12	TGCAGCGTTCCGGCAGCTAACTATGGCTACACCTTC	CSVPAANYGYTF
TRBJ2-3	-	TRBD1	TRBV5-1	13	TGCGCCAGCAGCTCGGGACAGGACCCTACGCAGTATTTT	CASSSGQDPTQYF
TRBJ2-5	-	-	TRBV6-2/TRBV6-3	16	TGTGCCAGCAGTCCACCCCGATATGGCCTTGTTGAGACCCAGTACTTC	CASSPPRYGLVETQYF
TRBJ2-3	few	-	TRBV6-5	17	TGTGCCAGCAGTAACTTGGGGACACCGGACCCCACAGATACGCAGTATTTT	CASSNLGTPDPTDTQYF
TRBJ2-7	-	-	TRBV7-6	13	TGTGTCAGCAGCTCCGCAGGGGGGTCCGAGCAGTACTTC	CVSSSAGGSEQYF
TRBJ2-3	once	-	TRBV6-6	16	TGTGCCAGCAGTTACGAAGTAGCGGACGACACAGATACGCAGTATTTT	CASSYEVADDTDTQYF
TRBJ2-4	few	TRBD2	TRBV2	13	TGTGCCAGCAGGGGACTAGCGGAAAACATTCAGTACTTC	CASRGLAENIQYF
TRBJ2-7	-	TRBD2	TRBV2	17	TGTGCCAGCAGTGCAACTAGCGGGGGGGAGGACCCCTACGAGCAGTACTTC	CASSATSGGEDPYEQYF
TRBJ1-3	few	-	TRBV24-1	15	TGTGCCACCAGTGAACCCAGGGTTCCTGGAAACACCATATATTTT	CATSEPRVPGNTIYF
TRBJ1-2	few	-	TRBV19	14	TGTGCCAGTACTAAAGTCCCGGAGGCCTATGGCTACACCTTC	CASTKVPEAYGYTF
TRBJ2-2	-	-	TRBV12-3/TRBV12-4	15	TGTGCCAGCAATCTGGAGGCAGGGAACACCGGGGAGCTGTTTTTT	CASNLEAGNTGELFF
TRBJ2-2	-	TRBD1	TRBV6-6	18	TGTGCCAGCAGTTACTCGACGAGGGGGCCCCCGACCACCGGGGAGCTGTTTTTT	CASSYSTRGPPTTGELFF
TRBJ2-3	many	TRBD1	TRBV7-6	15	TGTGCCAGCAGTTCCCCGCCTACAGGGGAAGATACGCAGTATTTT	CASSSPPTGEDTQYF
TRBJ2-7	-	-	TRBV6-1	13	TGTGCCAGCAGTGAAGCACTAGCCGCCGAGCAGTACTTC	CASSEALAAEQYF
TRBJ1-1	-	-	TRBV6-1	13	TGTGCCAGCAGTGAGGGGAGATACACTGAAGCTTTCTTT	CASSEGRYTEAFF
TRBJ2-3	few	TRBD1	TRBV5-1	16	TGCGCCAGCAGCTTGGCCGAGACAGGGGCTGTAGATACGCAGTATTTT	CASSLAETGAVDTQYF
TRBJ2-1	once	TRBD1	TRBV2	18	TGTGCCAGCAGTGAACCGGGGGACAGGGGGCCCGAATACAATGAGCAGTTCTTC	CASSEPGDRGPEYNEQFF
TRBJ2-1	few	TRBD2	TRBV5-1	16	TGCGCCAGCAGCACGGGACTAGCAGAATCCTACAATGAGCAGTTCTTC	CASSTGLAESYNEQFF
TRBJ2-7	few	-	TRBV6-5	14	TGTGCCAGCAGTTTCCGGGGGAGCTCCTACGAGCAGTACTTC	CASSFRGSSYEQYF
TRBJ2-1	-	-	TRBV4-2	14	TGTGCCAGCAGCCCCATACCCGGGGCCAATGAGCAGTTCTTC	CASSPIPGANEQFF
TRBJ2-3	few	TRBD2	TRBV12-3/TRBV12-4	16	TGTGCCAGCCCCGCCTCCGGACTAGCGGGCACAGATACGCAGTATTTT	CASPASGLAGTDTQYF
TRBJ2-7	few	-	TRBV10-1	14	TGCGCCAGCAGTGAGAGTTCCGCTGTTCCCGAGCAGTACTTC	CASSESSAVPEQYF
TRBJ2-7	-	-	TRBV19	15	TGTGCCAGTAGTATATTCCTGGGGGGAGGCTACGAGCAGTACTTC	CASSIFLGGGYEQYF
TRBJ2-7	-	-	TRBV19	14	TGTGCCAGTAGTATCCCAGGACTCTCCTACGAGCAGTACTTC	CASSIPGLSYEQYF
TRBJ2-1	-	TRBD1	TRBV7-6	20	TGTGCCAGCAGCCATAGAGGGGGCCTTACCGGGACAGGGGCTGGCAATGAGCAGTTCTTC	CASSHRGGLTGTGAGNEQFF
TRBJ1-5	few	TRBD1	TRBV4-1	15	TGCGCCAGCAGTCAGGGACAGGTTAGCAATCAGCCCCAGCATTTT	CASSQGQVSNQPQHF
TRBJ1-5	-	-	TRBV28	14	TGTGCCAGCAGAACGAACCGGGACAATCAGCCCCAGCATTTT	CASRTNRDNQPQHF
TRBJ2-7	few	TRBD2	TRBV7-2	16	TGTGCCAGCAGCTTGGGACTAGCGGGGGGTACCTACGAGCAGTACTTC	CASSLGLAGGTYEQYF
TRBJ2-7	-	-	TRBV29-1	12	TGCAGCGTTAGAACAGGTTCTACCGAGCAGTACTTC	CSVRTGSTEQYF
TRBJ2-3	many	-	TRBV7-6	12	TGTGCCAGCAGCTTAAGGGAAGATACGCAGTATTTT	CASSLREDTQYF
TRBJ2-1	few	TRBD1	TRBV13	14	TGTGCCAGCAGCACAAGCTGGACAGGCGATGAGCAGTTCTTC	CASSTSWTGDEQFF